This T cell receptor (beta chain) was observed in a study of CD8 T cells in ankylosing spondylitis. In the case of this clonotype: Its specificity is not known.

General study points: There were earlier reports of some motif variants in reactive arthritis synovial fluid and blood. Typical of ankylosing spondylitis blood, it appeared, was a TCR beta motif of under 10 highly homologous variants. In peripheral blood, disease-linked CD8+ clones occurred at relatively low frequencies.

In making TCR beta libraries, quantitative 5'-RACE with molecular barcodes was used. TCRdb itself ran the 5' RACE reads through MiXCR, one entry per CDR3 protein. This sample has roughly 400,000 distinct CDR3 sequences; about a fifth occur once, and the top ten carry about a sixth. There are 14 residues in the CDR3. V shed 6 bases and J shed 5 bases, with 16 bases lying between them. CDR1 DFQATT and CDR2 SNEGSKA come from the germline V gene (reference sequence). This sequence was found in a male donor with ankylosing spondylitis. J is TRBJ1-4 and V is TRBV20-1; no definite D call. The sequencing input was blood, either unsorted or a sorted T cell fraction (not recorded which). The CDR3 sequence: CSASPPVGNEKLFF. CDR3 nucleotides: TGCAGTGCCTCACCCCCGGTAGGAAATGAAAAACTGTTTTTT.